Following are 30 T cell receptor beta chains from one sample sequenced in a study of blood T cells in healthy people across ages. A sample-barcoded 5' primer and a J-beta primer mix were used in a second PCR of roughly 7 to 11 cycles. TCRdb reanalysed the 5' RACE reads using MiXCR and keeps one entry per CDR3 protein. The table records over a million distinct CDR3 sequences, around two fifths of them present only once. Sequencing used blood. The source is a woman aged 18-29 years in good health.

The rearrangement joins TRBV28 to TRBJ2-1; D may be TRBD1 or TRBD2 (6 bases each). The J call may be faulty, since TRBJ2-7 better matches the DNA end. The V gene's germline CDR1 is MDHEN and CDR2 SYDVKM. The CDR3 sequence is 17 residues long. CDR3 sequence reads: CASSLPGAGTSYNEQYF. CDR3 nucleotides: TGTGCCAGCAGCCTCCCGGGGGCGGGAACCTCCTACAATGAGCAGTACTTC.

This clonotype has more than one count but fewer than ten. The gene calls are TRBV7-2 and TRBJ1-3; perhaps TRBD1 as D (5 bases). The CDR3 extends over 16 amino acids. The germline CDR1 and CDR2 sequences are SGHTA and FQGNSA. Trimming shortened V by 1 base and J by 0 bases, and 10 bases separated the two germline ends. CDR3: CASSLVGAGSGNTIYF. In nucleotides, the CDR3 is TGTGCCAGCAGCTTAGTTGGGGCGGGCTCTGGAAACACCATATATTTT.

The chain uses TRBV29-1 and TRBJ1-2; D is ambiguous. CDR1 and CDR2 from the germline V gene are SQVTM and ANQGSEA. The length of the CDR3 is 8 residues. Deletions cut 3 bases from V and 10 bases from J, with 3 bases between. CDR3 protein: CSVDTYTF. The CDR3 nucleotides are TGCAGCGTTGATACCTACACCTTC.

This clonotype was picked up a small number of times. The chain links TRBV6-6 to TRBJ1-2; D is possibly TRBD1 (5 bases). Trimming removed 4 bases at V and 1 base at J, with 10 bases between. This CDR3 comprises 14 residues. Germline-derived CDR1 and CDR2 are MNHNY and SVGAGI (reference sequence). CDR3 in DNA: TGTGCCAGCAGTTCCCGACAGCTTAACTATGGCTACACCTTC. It specifies CASSSRQLNYGYTF.

A note on this clonotype: The junction does not match germline at one end; this may be a read error. The chain has TRBV6-2 or TRBV6-3 and TRBJ2-1; TRBD2 matches at 7 bases. The CDR3 length is 15 residues. Germline CDR1 and CDR2: MNHEY and SVGEGT. The CDR3 DNA is TGTGCCAGCAGTCGCAGCGGGGTTAATTACAGTGAGCAGTTCTTC. The encoded protein is CASSRSGVNYSEQFF.

In this sample, this clonotype turned up once. J is TRBJ1-2 and V is TRBV12-5; the D gene is possibly TRBD1 (5 bases). Deletions cut 4 bases from V and 4 bases from J, with 7 bases between. CDR1 is LGHNT, CDR2 FRNRAP, per germline. The CDR3 totals 12 residues. The CDR3 sequence is CASGYGAYGYTF. CDR3 bases: TGTGCTAGTGGTTACGGGGCCTATGGCTACACCTTC.

This clonotype appeared many times. V gene TRBV29-1 combines with J gene TRBJ2-1; 10 bases agree with TRBD2. After removal of 6 bases from V and 7 bases from J, the junction contained 9 bases not matched to a gene. The CDR3 spans 14 residues. Germline V CDR1 and CDR2: SQVTM, ANQGSEA. The CDR3 DNA reads TGCAGCGTAGACGTGAGCGGGGGGGGGAATGAGCAGTTCTTC. Protein: CSVDVSGGGNEQFF.

This clonotype has ten or more counts. The V gene is TRBV29-1, the J gene TRBJ2-1, with D possibly TRBD2 on 5 matching bases. Germline assignment: CDR1 SQVTM and CDR2 ANQGSEA. Trimming cost V 2 bases and J 12 bases, with 11 bases left between them. The CDR3 has 11 residues. CDR3 in amino acids: CSVEPPSSQFF. The CDR3 DNA reads as TGCAGCGTTGAACCCCCTAGCTCGCAGTTCTTC.

The chain has TRBV10-3 and TRBJ2-3; D gene uncertain. The CDR3 extends over 14 amino acids. V was trimmed by 4 bases and J by 0 bases, leaving 8 bases between them. Germline V gene data show CDR1 as ENHRY and CDR2 as SYGVKD. The CDR3 region is CAISGWVSTDTQYF. CDR3 sequence (DNA): TGTGCCATCAGTGGATGGGTGAGCACAGATACGCAGTATTTT.

The V gene is TRBV5-5, the J gene TRBJ2-5, with TRBD1 identical over 9 bases. J lost 1 base, V lost 2 bases, and 3 bases had no gene match. Looked up from germline, CDR1 is SGHKS and CDR2 is YYEKEE (reference sequence). The length of the CDR3 is 15 residues. The CDR3 bases are TGTGCCAGCAGCTTTTCGGGACAGGGCCAAGAGACCCAGTACTTC. As protein: CASSFSGQGQETQYF. The whole variable domain, remainder taken from reference TRBV5-5 and TRBJ2-5, is DAGVTQSPTHLIKTRGQQVTLRCSPISGHKSVSWYQQVLGQGPQFIFQYYEKEERGRGNFPDRFSARQFPNYSSELNVNALLLGDSALYLCASSFSGQGQETQYFGPGTRLLVL.

The gene calls are TRBV6-1 and TRBJ1-2, with D perhaps TRBD1 (6 bases). V gave up 7 bases and J gave up 8 bases, with 14 bases separating them. Germline CDR1 MNHNS, CDR2 SASEGT. The CDR3 sequence is 12 residues long. The CDR3 DNA sequence: TGTGCCAGCACAAGGACAGCGGGGGGCTACACCTTC. It encodes CASTRTAGGYTF.

CDR3 in DNA: TGTGCCAGCAGCGCCAGGGGTCGTCAGCCCCAGCATTTT. Its protein is CASSARGRQPQHF. This chain joins TRBV7-8 and TRBJ1-5, with D maybe TRBD1 (6 bases). Trimming pared 5 bases from V and 6 bases from J, leaving 11 bases between. The CDR3 consists of 13 residues. The V gene's germline CDR1 is SGHVS and CDR2 FQNEAQ.

This clonotype was seen more than once but under ten times. J is TRBJ2-5 and V is TRBV7-3; no clear D gene. Trimming left V 10 bases short and J 2 bases short, with 14 bases between. The CDR3 is made up of 13 amino acids. Germline CDR1 reads SGHTA; CDR2 reads FQGTGA. The CDR3 reads CATARAPQETQYF. CDR3 coding DNA: TGTGCCACCGCCCGGGCCCCACAAGAGACCCAGTACTTC.

Concerning this clonotype itself: Possible read error: a much larger clone is one base away. This CDR3 reads CSVEAGGRSYNEQYF. CDR3 sequence (DNA): TGCAGCGTTGAGGCCGGGGGAAGATCCTACAATGAGCAGTACTTC. This chain joins TRBV29-1 and TRBJ2-5, with D perhaps matching TRBD2 (6 bases). The germline gives CDR1 SQVTM, CDR2 ANQGSEA. The V end lost 3 bases, the J end lost 11 bases, and 25 bases lay between the germline ends. The CDR3 loop spans 15 amino acids.

This clonotype appeared a few times. V and J are TRBV7-2 and TRBJ1-4; TRBD1 aligns across 8 bases. Germline V gene sequence: CDR1 SGHTA, CDR2 FQGNSA. With 2 bases clipped from V and 5 bases from J, the junction kept 4 bases outside the gene matches. The CDR3 is 15 residues long. CDR3 sequence reads: CASSLYGQGNEKLFF. In DNA, the CDR3 is TGTGCCAGCAGCTTATACGGACAGGGAAATGAAAAACTGTTTTTT.

The chain couples TRBV11-3 to TRBJ2-1; 11 nucleotides align to TRBD1. J gave up 9 bases and V 10 bases, and 17 bases lay outside the gene matches. The CDR3 extends over 16 amino acids. Germline assignment: CDR1 SGHNT and CDR2 YENEEA. The CDR3: CATYSSAGTGGCEQFF. CDR3 in DNA: TGTGCCACCTACAGTTCCGCCGGGACAGGGGGTTGTGAGCAGTTCTTC.

This clonotype was seen only a few times. V and J are TRBV29-1 and TRBJ2-1; the D gene is possibly TRBD2 (7 bases). V lost 5 bases and J 6 bases, leaving 20 bases between the germline ends. The CDR3 is made up of 15 amino acids. Germline assignment: CDR1 SQVTM and CDR2 ANQGSEA. The CDR3 DNA is TGCAGCGTTAGAGGGGGGGGACCGGGGGGCAATGAGCAGTTCTTC. As protein: CSVRGGGPGGNEQFF.

The V and J genes are TRBV2 and TRBJ2-7; D is possibly TRBD2 (5 bases). The CDR3 has 15 amino acids. Germline values: CDR1 SNHLY, CDR2 FYNNEI. V was cut by 3 bases and J by 1 base, with 13 bases left in between. This CDR3 reads CASSDGEFVSYEQYF. DNA for the CDR3: TGTGCCAGCAGTGATGGGGAGTTTGTATCCTACGAGCAGTACTTC.

Here the CDR3 DNA reads TGCAGCCCTGGGGGGGTCAATTCACCCCTCCACTTT. This encodes CSPGGVNSPLHF. The chain carries TRBV20-1 and TRBJ1-6; D may be TRBD1 (5 bases). The germline CDR1 and CDR2 sequences are DFQATT and SNEGSKA (reference sequence). The CDR3 is 12 amino acids.

The chain joins TRBV5-6 to TRBJ1-5; D is unresolved. The CDR3 totals 11 residues. The germline gives CDR1 SGHDT, CDR2 YYEEEE. V lost 7 bases, J lost 10 bases, and 12 bases lay in between. CDR3 residues: CASGHVQPQHF. CDR3 in DNA: TGTGCCAGCGGCCACGTGCAACCCCAGCATTTT. Combining the CDR3 with reference TRBV5-6 and TRBJ1-5 gives the whole variable domain DAGVTQSPTHLIKTRGQQVTLRCSPKSGHDTVSWYQQALGQGPQFIFQYYEEEERQRGNFPDRFSGHQFPNYSSELNVNALLLGDSALYLCASGHVQPQHFGDGTRLSIL.

This clonotype was seen a handful of times. The chain is built from TRBV12-5 and TRBJ1-2; D remains unclear. The CDR3 runs to 14 residues. CDR1 is LGHNT, CDR2 FRNRAP, per germline. V shed 3 bases and J shed 4 bases, with 12 bases lying between them. CDR3 residues: CASGFLEGPYGYTF. The DNA of the CDR3 is TGTGCTAGTGGTTTTTTGGAAGGGCCCTATGGCTACACCTTC.

The gene calls are TRBV4-1 and TRBJ2-5; 9 positions agree with TRBD2. The closer fit of TRBJ2-7 to the DNA end suggests the J call may be wrong. CDR3 length equals 16 residues. In germline, CDR1 is MGHRA, CDR2 YSYEKL. The DNA for the CDR3 is TGCGCCAGCAGCCAAGAAGACGCTAGCGGGGCCTACGAGCAGTACTTC. Residues: CASSQEDASGAYEQYF.

The sample holds one count of this clonotype. This CDR3 reads CASSTSGGAGYTF. The CDR3 DNA follows: TGTGCCAGTAGTACCTCAGGGGGCGCTGGCTACACCTTC. The rearrangement uses TRBV19 and TRBJ1-2; 8 nucleotides match TRBD1. The CDR3 runs to 13 residues. Germline assignment: CDR1 LNHDA and CDR2 SQIVND (reference sequence). V was pared by 4 bases and J by 7 bases, with 5 bases of the junction left unmatched.

The chain combines TRBV2 with TRBJ2-2, with D perhaps given as TRBD1 or TRBD2 (6 bases each). The CDR3 runs to 14 residues. The V and J ends lost 3 bases and 4 bases respectively, with 9 bases between them. Germline V lookup: CDR1 SNHLY, CDR2 FYNNEI. CDR3 coding DNA: TGTGCCAGCAGTGACCCGGGGGCCACCGGGGAGCTGTTTTTT. This encodes CASSDPGATGELFF.

The chain uses TRBV20-1 and TRBJ2-3; unclear D gene. Trimming took 2 bases from V and 4 from J, leaving 13 bases between them. The CDR3 is 14 amino acids. From germline, CDR1 is DFQATT and CDR2 SNEGSKA (reference sequence). The CDR3: CSARSGEFPDTQYF. CDR3 bases: TGCAGTGCTAGATCTGGCGAGTTCCCAGATACGCAGTATTTT.

This chain uses TRBV5-1 with TRBJ1-5; TRBD1 aligns across 8 bases. The CDR3 has 15 amino acids. Germline V CDR1 and CDR2: SGHRS, YFSETQ. Germline trimming cut 3 bases from V and 4 bases from J; bases unmatched to any gene: 6. The CDR3 loop is CASSWRTGSNQPQHF. CDR3 DNA sequence: TGCGCCAGCAGCTGGAGGACAGGGTCAAATCAGCCCCAGCATTTT.

This chain links TRBV20-1 with TRBJ2-1; D is undetermined. Trimming shortened V by 1 base and J by 3 bases, and 19 bases separated the two germline ends. CDR3 size: 17 residues. CDR1 and CDR2 (germline): DFQATT, SNEGSKA (reference sequence). The CDR3 sequence is CSARGSIHWGVYNEQFF. The CDR3 DNA is TGCAGTGCTAGAGGTTCCATCCACTGGGGTGTCTACAATGAGCAGTTCTTC.

The chain couples TRBV7-9 to TRBJ2-7, with 8 bases fitting TRBD2. The CDR3 spans 13 residues. The J segment lost 7 bases and the V segment lost 6 bases, leaving 8 bases of the junction unmatched. CDR1 is SEHNR, CDR2 FQNEAQ, per germline (reference sequence). The CDR3 reads CASRLSGTDEQYF. DNA of the CDR3: TGTGCCAGCAGGCTTAGCGGGACCGATGAGCAGTACTTC. The whole variable domain, filled in from reference TRBV7-9 and TRBJ2-7, reads DTGVSQNPRHKITKRGQNVTFRCDPISEHNRLYWYRQTLGQGPEFLTYFQNEAQLEKSRLLSDRFSAERPKGSFSTLEIQRTEQGDSAMYLCASRLSGTDEQYFGPGTRLTVT.

As DNA, the CDR3 is TGTGCCTGGAGGGCCGGACAGTCCTCTGGGGCCAACGTCCTGACTTTC. Protein: CAWRAGQSSGANVLTF. J is TRBJ2-6 and V is TRBV30; a possible D gene is TRBD1 (6 bases). Trimming shortened V by 3 bases and J by 0 bases, and 12 bases separated the two germline ends. This CDR3 region has 16 residues. Germline V CDR1 and CDR2: GTSNPN, SVGIG (reference sequence).

This clonotype has just a few counts. CDR3 in DNA: TGTGCCAGCAGTTCGTCCTACTCGGGGCCATACAATGAGCAGTTCTTC. It is translated as CASSSSYSGPYNEQFF. The rearrangement links TRBV6-5 to TRBJ2-1, with D possibly called TRBD1 or TRBD2 (5 bases each). Germline V gene data show CDR1 as MNHEY and CDR2 as SVGAGI. Trimming stripped 4 bases from V and 4 bases from J, with 17 bases between. This CDR3 is built from 16 residues.